This T cell receptor (beta chain) was sequenced during a study of OX40 agonist ivuxolimab in advanced cancers. This clone was seen only once. Clones were read by immunoSEQ multiplex PCR, and TCRdb kept only the in-frame ones, dropping some. The sample yields approximately 50,000 clones, approximately 88% seen once. This CDR3 contains 15 residues. V lost 3 bases and J lost 2, with 14 bases in between. CDR1 is LNHDA, CDR2 SQIVND, per germline (reference sequence). This chain links TRBV19 with TRBJ2-7; possible D gene TRBD2, 7 bases. This receptor was obtained from an adult with an advanced solid tumor such as melanoma, head and neck, liver or kidney cancer. Material: CD4+ or CD8+ T cells sorted from blood, obtained in a trial of the OX40 agonist ivuxolimab. DNA for the CDR3: TGTGCCAGTAGTATCGGTGGGGGGGACACCTACGAGCAGTACTTC. This encodes CASSIGGGDTYEQYF.